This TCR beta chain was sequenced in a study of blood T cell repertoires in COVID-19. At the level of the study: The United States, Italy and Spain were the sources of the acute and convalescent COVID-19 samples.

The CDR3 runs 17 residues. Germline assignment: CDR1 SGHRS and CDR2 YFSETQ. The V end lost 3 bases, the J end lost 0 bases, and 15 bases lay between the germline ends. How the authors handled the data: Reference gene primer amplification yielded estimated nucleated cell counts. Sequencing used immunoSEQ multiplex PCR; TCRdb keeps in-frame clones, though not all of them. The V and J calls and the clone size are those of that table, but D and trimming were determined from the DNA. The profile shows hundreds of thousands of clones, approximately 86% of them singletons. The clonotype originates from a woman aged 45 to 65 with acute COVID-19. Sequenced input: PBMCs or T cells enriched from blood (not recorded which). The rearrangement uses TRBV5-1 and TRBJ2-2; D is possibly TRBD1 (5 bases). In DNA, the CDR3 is TGCGCCAGCAGCTGGCGTTTAGGGGCAGCGAACACCGGGGAGCTGTTTTTT. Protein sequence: CASSWRLGAANTGELFF. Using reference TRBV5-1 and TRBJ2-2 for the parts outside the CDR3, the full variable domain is KAGVTQTPRYLIKTRGQQVTLSCSPISGHRSVSWYQQTPGQGLQFLFEYFSETQRNKGNFPGRFSGRQFSNSRSEMNVSTLELGDSALYLCASSWRLGAANTGELFFGEGSRLTVL.